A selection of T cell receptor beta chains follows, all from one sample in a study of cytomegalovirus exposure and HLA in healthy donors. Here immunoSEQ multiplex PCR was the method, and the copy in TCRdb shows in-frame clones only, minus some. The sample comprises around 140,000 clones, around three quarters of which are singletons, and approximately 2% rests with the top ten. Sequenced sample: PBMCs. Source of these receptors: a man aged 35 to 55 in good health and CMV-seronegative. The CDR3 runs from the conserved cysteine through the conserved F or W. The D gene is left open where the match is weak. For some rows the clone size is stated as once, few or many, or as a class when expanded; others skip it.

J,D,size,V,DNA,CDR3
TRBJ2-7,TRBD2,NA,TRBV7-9,TGTGCCAGCAGCCCATCGGGGGGAGGGACTAGCGACTACGAGCAGTACTTC,CASSPSGGGTSDYEQYF
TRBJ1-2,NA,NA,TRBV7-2,TGTGCCAGTCGGTTCGGGTCGGAGGGCTACACCTTC,CASRFGSEGYTF
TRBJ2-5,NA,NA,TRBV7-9,TGTGCCAGCATCCTGGGGGGAGAGACCCAGTACTTC,CASILGGETQYF
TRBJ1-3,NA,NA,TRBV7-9,TGTGCCAGCAGCCCCCTCTTGGCGGACTCTGGAAACACCATATATTTT,CASSPLLADSGNTIYF
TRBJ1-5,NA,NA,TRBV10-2,TGCGCCAGCGCCTCCTCCGGATGGGGGCGTATTCAGCCCCAGCATTTT,CASASSGWGRIQPQHF
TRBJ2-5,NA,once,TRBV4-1,TGCGCCAGCAGCCCCAGCTACAGGGGAGGAGAGGAGACCCAGTACTTC,CASSPSYRGGEETQYF
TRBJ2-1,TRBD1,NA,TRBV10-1,TGCGCCAGCAGTAACAGGGGGTGGGGGAGCTCCTACAATGAGCAGTTCTTC,CASSNRGWGSSYNEQFF
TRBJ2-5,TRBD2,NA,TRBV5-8,TGTGCCAGCAACTCCGGGACTAGCGGGAGGGCCGAAGAGACCCAGTACTTC,CASNSGTSGRAEETQYF
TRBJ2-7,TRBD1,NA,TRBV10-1,TGCGCCAGCAGCGCCACACAGGGGCCCTACGAGCAGTACTTC,CASSATQGPYEQYF
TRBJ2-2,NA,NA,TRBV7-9,TGTGCCAGCAGCTTAGGTTTGGGCCGGAACACCGGGGAGCTGTTTTTT,CASSLGLGRNTGELFF
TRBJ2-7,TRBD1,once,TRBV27,TGTGCCAGCGGAATCCCGGGTGGGACAGGGGTCTACGAGCAGTACTTC,CASGIPGGTGVYEQYF
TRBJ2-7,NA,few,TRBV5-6,TGTGCCAGCAGCCTCCGGACAGATCTGATCTACGAGCAGTACTTC,CASSLRTDLIYEQYF
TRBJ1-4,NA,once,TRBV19,TGTGCCTCTCGACCGGAGGGCCAAGGAATGAAAAAACTGTTTTTT,CASRPEGQGMKKLFF
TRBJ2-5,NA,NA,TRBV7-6,TGTGCCAGCAGCTTTTCGGGTCGAGAGACCCAGTACTTC,CASSFSGRETQYF
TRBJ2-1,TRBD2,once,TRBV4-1,TGCGCCAGCATGACCGGGGGGGCGGGTGAGCAGTTCTTC,CASMTGGAGEQFF
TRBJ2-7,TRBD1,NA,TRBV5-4,TGTGCCAGCAGCTTGGGGGCACAGGGGGGCTACGAGCAGTACTTC,CASSLGAQGGYEQYF
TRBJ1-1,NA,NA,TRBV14,TGTGCCAGCAGTCTTAATTTGAACACTGAAGCTTTCTTT,CASSLNLNTEAFF
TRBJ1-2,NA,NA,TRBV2,TGTGCCAGCGTCAAGTCGGTCTATGGCTACACCTTC,CASVKSVYGYTF
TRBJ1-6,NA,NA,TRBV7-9,TGTTCCAGCAGCGCAGCGGGTTCACCCCTCCACTTT,CSSSAAGSPLHF
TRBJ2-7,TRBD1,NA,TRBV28,TGTGCCAGCAGTTTCAGGGGGCTTAGCTCCTACGAGCAGTACTTC,CASSFRGLSSYEQYF
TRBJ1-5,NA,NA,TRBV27,TGTGCCAGCAGGGAAACAGAGATCGGTGTCAATCAGCCCCAGCATTTT,CASRETEIGVNQPQHF
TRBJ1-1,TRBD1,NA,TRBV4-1,TGCGCCAGCAGCCAAGTTGGACAGGTGAACACTGAAGCTTTCTTT,CASSQVGQVNTEAFF
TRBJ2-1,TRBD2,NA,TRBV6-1,TGTGCCAGCAGTGACCTAGCGGGAGGGCCGGCAGCGGGGGGAGGGGAGTTCTTC,CASSDLAGGPAAGGGEFF
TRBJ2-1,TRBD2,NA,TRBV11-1,TGTGCCAGCAGCTATCAACCTACTAGCGGGGGGGTAAATGAGCAGTTCTTC,CASSYQPTSGGVNEQFF
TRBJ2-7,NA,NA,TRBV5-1,TGCGCCAGCAGCATTGAGGGTCTGACCTACGAGCAGTACTTC,CASSIEGLTYEQYF
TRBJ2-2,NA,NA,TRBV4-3,TGCGCCAGCACCCTCTCATATGCCCAGGACACCGGGGAGCTGTTTTTT,CASTLSYAQDTGELFF
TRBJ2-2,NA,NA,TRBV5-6,TGTGCCAGCAGCCCGGAGGTGGCGAACACCGGGGAGCTGTTTTTT,CASSPEVANTGELFF
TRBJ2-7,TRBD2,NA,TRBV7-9,TGTGCCAGCAGCTTAGTTAACTCGGGGGGCGAGCAGTACTTC,CASSLVNSGGEQYF
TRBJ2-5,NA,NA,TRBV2,TGTGCCAGCGAGGCTAGCGTCCAAGAGACCCAGTACTTC,CASEASVQETQYF
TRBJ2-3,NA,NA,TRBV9,TGTGCCAGCAGCGGATCGGCAGATACGCAGTATTTT,CASSGSADTQYF
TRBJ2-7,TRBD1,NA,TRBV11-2,TGTGCCAGCAGCGTCCCAGGGGGTCACTACGAGCAGTACTTC,CASSVPGGHYEQYF
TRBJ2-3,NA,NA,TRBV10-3,TGTGCCATCAGTGGGGACTCTCTAAGAGATACGCAGTATTTT,CAISGDSLRDTQYF
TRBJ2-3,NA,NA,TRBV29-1,TGCAGCGTTGAAGAAGACAGCCCGAATACGCAGTATTTT,CSVEEDSPNTQYF
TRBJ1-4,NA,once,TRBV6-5,TGTGCCAGCAGTTACGCCGGGGAAAGCCATGAAAAACTGTTTTTT,CASSYAGESHEKLFF
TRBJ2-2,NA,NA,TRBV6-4,TGTGCCAGCAGTGACGACTCGTACACCGGGGAGCTGTTTTTT,CASSDDSYTGELFF
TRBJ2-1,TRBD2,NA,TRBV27,TGTGCCAGCAGTTTTGCGGGAGTAAATGAGCAGTTCTTC,CASSFAGVNEQFF
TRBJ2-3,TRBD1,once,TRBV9,TGTGCCAGCAGCAGGACAGGAAACACAGATACGCAGTATTTT,CASSRTGNTDTQYF
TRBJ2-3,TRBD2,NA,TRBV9,TGTGCCAGCAGCGGCAGGAGCGGGGACCGCACAGATACGCAGTATTTT,CASSGRSGDRTDTQYF
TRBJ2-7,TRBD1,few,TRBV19,TGTGCCAGTAGTCGGTATACCCACCCGGGACAGGGGGCGTACGAGCAGTACTTC,CASSRYTHPGQGAYEQYF
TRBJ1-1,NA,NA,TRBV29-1,TGCAGCGTTGTGGCCATGGCGAACACTGAAGCTTTCTTT,CSVVAMANTEAFF
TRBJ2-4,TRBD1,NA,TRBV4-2,TGTGCCAGCAGCCAAGGACAGGGAGACGAAAACATTCAGTACTTC,CASSQGQGDENIQYF
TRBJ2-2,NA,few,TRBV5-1,TGCGCCAGCAGCGTAAACCTTATAGCGAACACCGGGGAGCTGTTTTTT,CASSVNLIANTGELFF
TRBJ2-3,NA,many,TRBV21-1,TGTGCCAGCAGAAATTCCCGGCTAGCGGGGGGACTGACCCTTAGCACAGATACGCAGTATTTT,CASRNSRLAGGLTLSTDTQYF
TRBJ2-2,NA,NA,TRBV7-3,TGTGCCAGCAGCTTACGCCAGGCGTCGAACACCGGGGAGCTGTTTTTT,CASSLRQASNTGELFF
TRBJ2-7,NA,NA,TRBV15,TGTGCCACCAGCAGAGATTCAGGGGCTAGCTCCTACGAGCAGTACTTC,CATSRDSGASSYEQYF